This TCR beta chain was obtained from a study of T cells after yellow fever vaccination. Trimming removed 1 base from V and 3 bases from J, with 7 bases in between. CDR3 length: 14 residues. UMIs were added to TCR cDNA along with a universal primer site when it was made by 5'RACE template switching. A single record per CDR3 protein comes from TCRdb applying MiXCR to the 5' RACE reads. The sample gives hundreds of thousands of distinct CDR3 sequences, approximately 13% of which show up once; 15% is in the top ten. As for this clonotype: The antigen remains unidentified.

Study-wide points: Booster sampling recovered most clones from primary vaccination (approximately 97% CD4, over 75% CD8).

This TCR came from a man younger than 40 who received the YFV17D yellow fever vaccine. This sequence joins TRBV12-3 or TRBV12-4 and TRBJ2-1, with D unclear. Sequencing was performed on PBMCs, taken on the day of the yellow fever booster vaccination. CDR3 sequence (DNA): TGTGCCAGCAGTTTAGGCCGGTACTACAATGAGCAGTTCTTC. Translation gives CASSLGRYYNEQFF.